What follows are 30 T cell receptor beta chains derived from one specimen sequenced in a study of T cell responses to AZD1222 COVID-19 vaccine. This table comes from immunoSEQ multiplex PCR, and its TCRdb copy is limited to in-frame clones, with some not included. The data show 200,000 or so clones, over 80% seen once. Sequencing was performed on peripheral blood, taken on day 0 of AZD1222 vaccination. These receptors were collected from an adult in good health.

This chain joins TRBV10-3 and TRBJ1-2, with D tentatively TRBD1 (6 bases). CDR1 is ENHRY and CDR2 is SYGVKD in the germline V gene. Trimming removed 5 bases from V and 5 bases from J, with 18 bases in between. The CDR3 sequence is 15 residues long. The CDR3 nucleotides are TGTGCCATCAGTCCCCACTCGGGGGCAGAATATGGCTACACCTTC. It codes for CAISPHSGAEYGYTF.

CDR3 DNA: TGTGCCAGCAGCCTCGGACAGGGTATAGGTTACGAGCAGTACTTC. It encodes CASSLGQGIGYEQYF. The rearrangement uses TRBV5-6 and TRBJ2-7; 8 bases line up with TRBD1. The CDR3 is 15 residues long. Germline assignment: CDR1 SGHDT and CDR2 YYEEEE. Trimming cost V 4 bases and J 4 bases; bases outside gene matches: 10.

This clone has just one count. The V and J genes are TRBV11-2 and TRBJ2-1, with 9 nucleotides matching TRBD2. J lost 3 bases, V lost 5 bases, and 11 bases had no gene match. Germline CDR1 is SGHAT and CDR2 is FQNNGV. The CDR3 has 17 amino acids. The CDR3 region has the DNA TGTGCCAGCAGCCCCCTAGCTAGCGGGGCCCTCTACAATGAGCAGTTCTTC. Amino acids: CASSPLASGALYNEQFF.

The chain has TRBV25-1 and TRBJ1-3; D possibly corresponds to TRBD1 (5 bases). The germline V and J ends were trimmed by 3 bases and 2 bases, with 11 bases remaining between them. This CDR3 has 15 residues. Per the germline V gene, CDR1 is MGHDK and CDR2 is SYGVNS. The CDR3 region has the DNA TGTGCCAGCAGTGAGGGCGGGGGTCCTGGAAACACCATATATTTT. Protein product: CASSEGGGPGNTIYF. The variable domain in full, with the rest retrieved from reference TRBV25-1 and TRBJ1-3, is EADIYQTPRYLVIGTGKKITLECSQTMGHDKMYWYQQDPGMELHLIHYSYGVNSTEKGDLSSESTVSRIRTEHFPLTLESARPSHTSQYLCASSEGGGPGNTIYFGEGSWLTVV.

Written as DNA, the CDR3 is TGTGCCTTGAAACAACAGGGGAACACTGAAGCTTTCTTT. Its translation is CALKQQGNTEAFF. V usage is TRBV30 and J usage is TRBJ1-1; perhaps TRBD1 as D (6 bases). This CDR3 is built from 13 residues. Germline loops: CDR1 GTSNPN, CDR2 SVGIG (reference sequence). V gave up 7 bases and J gave up 1 base, with 13 bases separating them.

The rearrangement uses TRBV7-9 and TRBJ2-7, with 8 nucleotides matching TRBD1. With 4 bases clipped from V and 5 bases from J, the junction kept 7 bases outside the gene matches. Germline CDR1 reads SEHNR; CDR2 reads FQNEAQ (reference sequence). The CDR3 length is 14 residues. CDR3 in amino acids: CASSSQGALDEQYF. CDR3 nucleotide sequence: TGTGCCAGCAGCTCCCAGGGGGCTCTGGACGAGCAGTACTTC.

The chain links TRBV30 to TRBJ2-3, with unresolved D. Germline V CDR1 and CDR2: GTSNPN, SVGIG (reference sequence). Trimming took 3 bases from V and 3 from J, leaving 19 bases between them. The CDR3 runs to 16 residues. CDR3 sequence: CAWSGAALSATDTQYF. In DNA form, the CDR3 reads TGTGCCTGGAGCGGCGCTGCACTGTCGGCGACAGATACGCAGTATTTT.

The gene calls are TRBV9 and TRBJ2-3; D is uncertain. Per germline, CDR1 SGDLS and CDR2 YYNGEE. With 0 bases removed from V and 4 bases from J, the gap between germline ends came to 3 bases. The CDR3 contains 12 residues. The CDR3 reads CASSVEADTQYF. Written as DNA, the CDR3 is TGTGCCAGCAGCGTAGAGGCAGATACGCAGTATTTT.

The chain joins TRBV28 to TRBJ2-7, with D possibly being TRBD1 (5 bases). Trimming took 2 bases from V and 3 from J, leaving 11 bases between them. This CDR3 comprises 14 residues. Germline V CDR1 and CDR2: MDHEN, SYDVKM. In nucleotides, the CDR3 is TGTGCCAGCAGTTTACAGGGCAGGGACTACGAGCAGTACTTC. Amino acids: CASSLQGRDYEQYF.

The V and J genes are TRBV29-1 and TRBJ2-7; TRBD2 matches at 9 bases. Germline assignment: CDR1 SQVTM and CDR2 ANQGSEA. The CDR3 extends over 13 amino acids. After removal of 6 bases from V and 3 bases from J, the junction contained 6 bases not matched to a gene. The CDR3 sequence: CSVGTSSLYEQYF. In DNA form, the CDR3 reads TGCAGCGTCGGGACTAGCAGTCTCTACGAGCAGTACTTC.

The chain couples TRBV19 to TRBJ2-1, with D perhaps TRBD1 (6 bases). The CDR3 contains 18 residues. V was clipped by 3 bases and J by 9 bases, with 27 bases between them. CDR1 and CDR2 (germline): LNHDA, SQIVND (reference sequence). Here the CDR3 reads CASSMGTGRGISGSEQFF. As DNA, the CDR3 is TGTGCCAGTAGTATGGGGACGGGCAGGGGAATTTCAGGGAGTGAGCAGTTCTTC.

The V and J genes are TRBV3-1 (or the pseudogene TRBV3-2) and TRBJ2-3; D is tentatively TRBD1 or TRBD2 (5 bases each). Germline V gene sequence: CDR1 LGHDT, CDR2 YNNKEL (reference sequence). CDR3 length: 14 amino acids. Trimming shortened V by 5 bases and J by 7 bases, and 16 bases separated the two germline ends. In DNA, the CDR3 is TGTGCCAGCAGCTTGAGCGTCCGGGGCCATACGCAGTATTTT. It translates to CASSLSVRGHTQYF.

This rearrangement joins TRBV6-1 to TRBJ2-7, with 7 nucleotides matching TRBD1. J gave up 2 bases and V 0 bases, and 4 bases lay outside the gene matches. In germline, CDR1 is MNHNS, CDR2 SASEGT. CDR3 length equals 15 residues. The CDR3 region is CASSEASGGTYEQYF. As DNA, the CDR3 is TGTGCCAGCAGTGAAGCCTCAGGGGGAACCTACGAGCAGTACTTC.

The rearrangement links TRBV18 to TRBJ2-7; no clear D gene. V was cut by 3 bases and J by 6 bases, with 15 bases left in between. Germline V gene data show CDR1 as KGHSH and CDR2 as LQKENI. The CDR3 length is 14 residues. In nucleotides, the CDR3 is TGTGCCAGCTCACCCAACAGTGAGTCGAGCGAGCAGTACTTC. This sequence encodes CASSPNSESSEQYF.

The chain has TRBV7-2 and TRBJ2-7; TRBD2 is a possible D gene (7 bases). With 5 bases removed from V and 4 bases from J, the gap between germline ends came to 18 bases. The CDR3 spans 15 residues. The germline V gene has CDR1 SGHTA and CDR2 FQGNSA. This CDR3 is CASSRSGGAGYEQYF. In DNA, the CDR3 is TGTGCCAGCAGCCGTTCGGGGGGCGCGGGTTACGAGCAGTACTTC. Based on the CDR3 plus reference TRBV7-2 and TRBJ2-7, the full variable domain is GAGVSQSPSNKVTEKGKDVELRCDPISGHTALYWYRQSLGQGLEFLIYFQGNSAPDKSGLPSDRFSAERTGGSVSTLTIQRTQQEDSAVYLCASSRSGGAGYEQYFGPGTRLTVT.

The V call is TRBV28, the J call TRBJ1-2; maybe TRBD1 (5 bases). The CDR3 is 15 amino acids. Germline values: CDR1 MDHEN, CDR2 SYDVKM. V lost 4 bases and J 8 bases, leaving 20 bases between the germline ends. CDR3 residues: CASSSLQGSIGGYTF. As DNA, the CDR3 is TGTGCCAGCAGTTCTCTTCAGGGCTCCATAGGGGGCTACACCTTC.

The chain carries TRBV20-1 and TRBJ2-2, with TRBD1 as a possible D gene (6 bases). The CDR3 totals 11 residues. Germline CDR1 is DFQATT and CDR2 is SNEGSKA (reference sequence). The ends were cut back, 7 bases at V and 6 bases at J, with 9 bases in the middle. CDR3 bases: TGCAGTGTCAGGGGCCCCGGGGAGCTGTTTTTT. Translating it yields CSVRGPGELFF.

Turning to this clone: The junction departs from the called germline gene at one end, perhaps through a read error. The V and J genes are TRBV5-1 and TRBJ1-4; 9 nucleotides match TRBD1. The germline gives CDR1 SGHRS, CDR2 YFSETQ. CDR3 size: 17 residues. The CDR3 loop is CASSSPRDRDTNEKLFF. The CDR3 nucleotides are TGCGCCAGCAGCTCACCCCGGGACAGGGATACTAATGAGAAACTGTTTTTT.

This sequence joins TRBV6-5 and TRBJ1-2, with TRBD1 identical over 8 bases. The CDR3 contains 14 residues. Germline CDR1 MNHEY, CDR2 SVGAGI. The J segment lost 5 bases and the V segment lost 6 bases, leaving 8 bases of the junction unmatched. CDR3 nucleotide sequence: TGTGCCAGCAGATCCACAGGGGGTATATATGGCTACACCTTC. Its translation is CASRSTGGIYGYTF.

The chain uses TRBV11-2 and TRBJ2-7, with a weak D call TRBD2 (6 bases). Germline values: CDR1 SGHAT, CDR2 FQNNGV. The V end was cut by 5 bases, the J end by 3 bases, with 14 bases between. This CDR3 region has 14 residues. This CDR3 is CASSRTGTGYEQYF. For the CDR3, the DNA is TGTGCCAGCAGCCGAACCGGGACTGGCTACGAGCAGTACTTC. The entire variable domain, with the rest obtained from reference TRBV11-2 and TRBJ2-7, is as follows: EAGVAQSPRYKIIEKRQSVAFWCNPISGHATLYWYQQILGQGPKLLIQFQNNGVVDDSQLPKDRFSAERLKGVDSTLKIQPAKLEDSAVYLCASSRTGTGYEQYFGPGTRLTVT.

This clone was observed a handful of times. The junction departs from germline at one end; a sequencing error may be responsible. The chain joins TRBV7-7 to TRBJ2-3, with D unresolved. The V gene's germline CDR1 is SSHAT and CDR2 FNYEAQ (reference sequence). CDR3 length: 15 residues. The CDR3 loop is CASSSGSLGTDTQYF. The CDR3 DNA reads TGTGCTAGCAGCTCTGGATCCCTCGGCACAGATACGCAGTATTTT.

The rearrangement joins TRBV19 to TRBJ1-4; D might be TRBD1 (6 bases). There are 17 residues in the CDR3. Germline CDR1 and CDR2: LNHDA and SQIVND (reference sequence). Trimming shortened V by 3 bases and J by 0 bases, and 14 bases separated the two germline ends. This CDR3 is CASSIQGKVATNEKLFF. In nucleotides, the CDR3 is TGTGCCAGTAGTATCCAGGGGAAAGTTGCAACTAATGAAAAACTGTTTTTT.

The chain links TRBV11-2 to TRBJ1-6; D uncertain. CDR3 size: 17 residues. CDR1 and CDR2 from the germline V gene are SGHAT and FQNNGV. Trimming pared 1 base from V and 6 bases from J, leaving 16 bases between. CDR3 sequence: CASSLGGIRVSNSPLHF. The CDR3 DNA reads TGTGCCAGCAGCTTAGGAGGGATAAGGGTTTCTAATTCACCCCTCCACTTT.

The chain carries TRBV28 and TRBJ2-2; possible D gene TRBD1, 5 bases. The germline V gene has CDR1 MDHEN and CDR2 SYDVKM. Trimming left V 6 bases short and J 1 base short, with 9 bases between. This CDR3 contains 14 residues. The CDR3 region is CASRSGQNTGELFF. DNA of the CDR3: TGTGCCAGCAGATCCGGACAGAACACCGGGGAGCTGTTTTTT.

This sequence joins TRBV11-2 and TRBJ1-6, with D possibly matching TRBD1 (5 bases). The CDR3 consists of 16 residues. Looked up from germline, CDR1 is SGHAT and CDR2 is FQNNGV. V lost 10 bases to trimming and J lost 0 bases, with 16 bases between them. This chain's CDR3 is CATRRAGSSYNSPLHF. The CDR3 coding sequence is TGTGCCACCAGGAGAGCAGGGAGCTCCTATAATTCACCCCTCCACTTT.

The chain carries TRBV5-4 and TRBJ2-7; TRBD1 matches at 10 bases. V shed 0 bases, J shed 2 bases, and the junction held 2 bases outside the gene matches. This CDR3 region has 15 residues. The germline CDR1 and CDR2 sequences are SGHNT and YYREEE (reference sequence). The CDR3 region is CASSLGTGGTYEQYF. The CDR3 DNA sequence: TGTGCCAGCAGCTTGGGGACAGGGGGTACCTACGAGCAGTACTTC.

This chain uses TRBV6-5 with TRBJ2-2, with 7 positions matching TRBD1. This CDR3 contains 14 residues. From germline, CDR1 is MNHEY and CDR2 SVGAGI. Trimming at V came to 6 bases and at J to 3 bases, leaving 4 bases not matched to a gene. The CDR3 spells CASRQGTHTGELFF. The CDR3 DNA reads TGTGCCAGCAGACAGGGGACACACACCGGGGAGCTGTTTTTT.

CDR3 protein: CASSYPSGSAKNIQYF. The CDR3 DNA reads as TGTGCCAGCAGTTACCCTAGCGGGAGTGCCAAAAACATTCAGTACTTC. The chain recombines TRBV6-2 or TRBV6-3 with TRBJ2-4, with 10 bases matching TRBD2. The germline gives CDR1 MNHEY, CDR2 SVGEGT. With V trimmed by 2 bases and J by 1 base, 2 bases remained unmatched. This CDR3 is 16 amino acids long.

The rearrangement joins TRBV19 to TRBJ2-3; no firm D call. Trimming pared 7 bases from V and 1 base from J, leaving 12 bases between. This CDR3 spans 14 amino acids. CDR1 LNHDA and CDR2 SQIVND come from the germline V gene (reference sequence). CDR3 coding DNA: TGTGCCAGTACCCCCCAGCGCGGCACAGATACGCAGTATTTT. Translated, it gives CASTPQRGTDTQYF.

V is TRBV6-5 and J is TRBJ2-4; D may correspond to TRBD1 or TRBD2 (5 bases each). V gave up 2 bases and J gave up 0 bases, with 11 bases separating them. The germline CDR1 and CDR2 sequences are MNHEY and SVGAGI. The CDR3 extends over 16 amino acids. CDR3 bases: TGTGCCAGCAGTTACGGTACAGGACTAGCCAAAAACATTCAGTACTTC. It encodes CASSYGTGLAKNIQYF.